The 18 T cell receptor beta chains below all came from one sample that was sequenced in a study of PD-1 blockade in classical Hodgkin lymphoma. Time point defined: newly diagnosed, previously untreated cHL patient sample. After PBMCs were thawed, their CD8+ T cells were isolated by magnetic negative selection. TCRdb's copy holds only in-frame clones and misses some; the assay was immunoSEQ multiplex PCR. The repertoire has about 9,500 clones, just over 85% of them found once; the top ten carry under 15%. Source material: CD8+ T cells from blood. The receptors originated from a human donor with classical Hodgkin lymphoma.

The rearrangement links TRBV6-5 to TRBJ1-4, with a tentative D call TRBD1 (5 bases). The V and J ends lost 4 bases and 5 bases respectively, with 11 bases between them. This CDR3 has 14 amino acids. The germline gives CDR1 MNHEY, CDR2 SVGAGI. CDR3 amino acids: CASSSSWGNEKLFF. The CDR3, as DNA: TGTGCCAGCAGTTCTTCTTGGGGGAATGAAAAACTGTTTTTT.

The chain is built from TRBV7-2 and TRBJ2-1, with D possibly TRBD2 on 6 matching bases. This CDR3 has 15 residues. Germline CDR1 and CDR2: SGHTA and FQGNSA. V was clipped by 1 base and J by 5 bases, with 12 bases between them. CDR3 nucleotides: TGTGCCAGCAGCTTAGGGAGGGAGTCTGACAATGAGCAGTTCTTC. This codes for CASSLGRESDNEQFF.

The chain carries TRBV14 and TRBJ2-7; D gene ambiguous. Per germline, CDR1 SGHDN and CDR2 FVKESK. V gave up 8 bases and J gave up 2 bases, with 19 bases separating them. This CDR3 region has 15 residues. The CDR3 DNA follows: TGTGCCAGCTCCTCGTTAACTATTCGGGCCTACGAGCAGTACTTC. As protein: CASSSLTIRAYEQYF.

Here the CDR3 reads CASSEFSWAYGQNTEAFF. Here the CDR3 DNA reads TGCGCCAGCAGTGAGTTTAGTTGGGCCTACGGACAGAACACTGAAGCTTTCTTT. The chain combines TRBV10-2 with TRBJ1-1, with D perhaps TRBD1 (5 bases). Trimming pared 1 base from V and 1 base from J, leaving 19 bases between. CDR3 length: 18 residues. CDR1 and CDR2 (germline): WSHSY, SAAADI.

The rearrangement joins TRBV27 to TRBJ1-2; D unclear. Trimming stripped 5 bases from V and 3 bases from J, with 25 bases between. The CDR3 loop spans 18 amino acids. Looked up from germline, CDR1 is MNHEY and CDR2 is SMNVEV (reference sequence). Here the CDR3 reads CASSPRSPYIPSYYGYTF. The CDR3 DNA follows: TGTGCCAGCAGTCCACGCTCCCCCTATATTCCCTCTTACTATGGCTACACCTTC.

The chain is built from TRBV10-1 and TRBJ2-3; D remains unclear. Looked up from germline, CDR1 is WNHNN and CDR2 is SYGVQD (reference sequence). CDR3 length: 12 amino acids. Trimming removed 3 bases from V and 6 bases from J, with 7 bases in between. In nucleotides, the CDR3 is TGCGCCAGCAGTGACCTGGGGGATACGCAGTATTTT. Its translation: CASSDLGDTQYF.

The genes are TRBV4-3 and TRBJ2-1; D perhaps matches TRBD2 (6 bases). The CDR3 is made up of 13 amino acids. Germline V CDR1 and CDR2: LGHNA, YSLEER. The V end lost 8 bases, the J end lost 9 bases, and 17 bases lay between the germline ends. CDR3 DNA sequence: TGCGCCAGCGGAGATCGGGAGTCGGCTGAGCAGTTCTTC. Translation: CASGDRESAEQFF.

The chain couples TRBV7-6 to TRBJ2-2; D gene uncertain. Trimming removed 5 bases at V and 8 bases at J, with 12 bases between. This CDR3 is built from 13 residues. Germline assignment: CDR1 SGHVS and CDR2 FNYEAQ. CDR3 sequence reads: CASSTDLAGELFF. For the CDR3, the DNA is TGTGCCAGCAGCACAGACTTGGCGGGGGAGCTGTTTTTT. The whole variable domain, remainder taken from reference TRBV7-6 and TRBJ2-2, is GAGVSQSPRYKVTKRGQDVALRCDPISGHVSLYWYRQALGQGPEFLTYFNYEAQQDKSGLPNDRFSAERPEGSISTLTIQRTEQRDSAMYRCASSTDLAGELFFGEGSRLTVL.

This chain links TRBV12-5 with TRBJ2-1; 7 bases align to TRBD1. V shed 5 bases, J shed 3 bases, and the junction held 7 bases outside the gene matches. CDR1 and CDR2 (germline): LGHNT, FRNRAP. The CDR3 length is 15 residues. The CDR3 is CASGQTGRLYNEQFF. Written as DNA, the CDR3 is TGTGCTAGTGGTCAGACAGGGCGACTCTACAATGAGCAGTTCTTC.

The CDR3 is CASSVQKGAANTGELFF. CDR3 nucleotides: TGTGCCAGCAGCGTCCAAAAGGGGGCAGCGAACACCGGGGAGCTGTTTTTT. The chain joins TRBV9 to TRBJ2-2; 7 bases line up with TRBD1. The CDR3 spans 17 residues. Germline assignment: CDR1 SGDLS and CDR2 YYNGEE. Unmatched junction bases numbered 7, after V lost 2 bases and J lost 0 bases.

CDR3 in amino acids: CTSSQDLEGLAGVNTGELFF. The CDR3, as DNA: TGCACCAGCAGCCAAGATCTTGAGGGACTAGCGGGGGTGAACACCGGGGAGCTGTTTTTT. This chain joins TRBV1 and TRBJ2-2; the table gives TRBD2 as D, unverified against the DNA. TRBV1 is a recognized pseudogene. CDR3 size: 20 residues.

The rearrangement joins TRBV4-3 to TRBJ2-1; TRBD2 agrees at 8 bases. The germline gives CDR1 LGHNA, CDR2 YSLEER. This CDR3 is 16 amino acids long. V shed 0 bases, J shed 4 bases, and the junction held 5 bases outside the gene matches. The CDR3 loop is CASSQDPSGRYNEQFF. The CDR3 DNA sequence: TGCGCCAGCAGCCAAGACCCTAGCGGGCGGTACAATGAGCAGTTCTTC.

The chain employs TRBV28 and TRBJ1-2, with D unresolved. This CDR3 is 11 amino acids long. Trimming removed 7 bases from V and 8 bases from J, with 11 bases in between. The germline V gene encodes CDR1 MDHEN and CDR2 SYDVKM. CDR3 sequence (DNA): TGTGCCAGCACCCTACGTGGGGGCTACACCTTC. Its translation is CASTLRGGYTF.

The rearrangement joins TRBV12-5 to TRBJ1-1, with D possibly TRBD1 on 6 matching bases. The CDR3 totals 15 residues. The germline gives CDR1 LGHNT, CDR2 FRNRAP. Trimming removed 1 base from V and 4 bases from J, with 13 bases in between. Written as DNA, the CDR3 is TGTGCTAGTGGTTTGGCGGAACAGGGCCTCACTGAAGCTTTCTTT. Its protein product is CASGLAEQGLTEAFF.

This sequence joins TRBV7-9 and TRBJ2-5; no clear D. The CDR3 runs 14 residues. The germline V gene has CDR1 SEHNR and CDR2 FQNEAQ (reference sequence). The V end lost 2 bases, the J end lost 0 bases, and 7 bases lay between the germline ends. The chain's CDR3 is CASSLNPDQETQYF. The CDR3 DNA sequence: TGTGCCAGCAGCTTAAACCCGGACCAAGAGACCCAGTACTTC.

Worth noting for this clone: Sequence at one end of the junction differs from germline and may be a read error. This chain's CDR3 is CASGLGSHEQYF. The CDR3 DNA sequence: TGTGCCAGCGGCTTGGGCAGCCACGAGCAGTACTTC. This chain connects TRBV11-3 to TRBJ2-7; D is unclear. The CDR3 has 12 amino acids. The germline CDR1 and CDR2 sequences are SGHNT and YENEEA.

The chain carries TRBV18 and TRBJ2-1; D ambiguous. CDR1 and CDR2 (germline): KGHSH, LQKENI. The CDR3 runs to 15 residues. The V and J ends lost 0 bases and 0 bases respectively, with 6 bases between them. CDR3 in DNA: TGTGCCAGCTCACCACCGGTGGGCTCCTACAATGAGCAGTTCTTC. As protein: CASSPPVGSYNEQFF.

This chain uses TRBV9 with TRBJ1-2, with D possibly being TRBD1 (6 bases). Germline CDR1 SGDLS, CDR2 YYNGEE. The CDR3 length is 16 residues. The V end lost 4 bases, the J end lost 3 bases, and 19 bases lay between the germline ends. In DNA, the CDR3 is TGTGCCAGCAGCCCACCATTTGGGGGGCACTACTATGGCTACACCTTC. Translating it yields CASSPPFGGHYYGYTF.